Detailed here is one TCR beta chain. After removal of 3 bases from V and 7 bases from J, the junction contained 11 bases not matched to a gene. There are 16 residues in the CDR3. CDR1 is KGHSH and CDR2 is LQKENI in the germline V gene. Original processing notes: Reference gene primer amplification in the assay estimated nucleated cell counts. The protocol was immunoSEQ multiplex PCR, while the TCRdb copy is restricted to in-frame clones and leaves out a portion. D and trimming come from the DNA, and the V and J calls and clone size come from that table. This sample has around 200,000 clones; roughly 89% occur once, and the top ten carry 0.85% to 0.95%. The sample is drawn from a study of blood T cell repertoires in COVID-19. Study overall: The United States, Italy and Spain were the sources of the acute and convalescent COVID-19 samples. Sources were T cells, B-cell-depleted T cells, or PBMCs; the material itself was cDNA or gDNA.

The chain couples TRBV18 to TRBJ2-1; 8 nucleotides agree with TRBD1. The sequenced material came from peripheral blood. This receptor was obtained from a young woman who had recovered from COVID-19. The CDR3 is CASSPRTGKLKNEQFF. As DNA, the CDR3 is TGTGCCAGCTCACCCCGGACAGGGAAGTTAAAAAATGAGCAGTTCTTC.